This T cell receptor (beta chain) was captured in a study of blood T cell repertoires in COVID-19 (dated by TCRdb to 2019 to 2021). In terms of the full investigation: Samples covering the acute and convalescent phases of COVID-19 were provided by collaborators in the United States, Italy and Spain. The prospective study material was composed of cDNA or gDNA derived from T cells, B-cell-depleted T cells, or PBMCs. Deeply sampled blood TCRbeta repertoires from subjects exposed to, actively infected with, or recovered from COVID-19 were included in the dataset. A freely available public database, intended as a resource for researchers studying the immune response to SARS-CoV-2, is where the repertoires were released. The samples were drawn from the first 160 participants of the ongoing ImmuneRACE study and from 1,200 or so subjects provided by 6 global collaborators. Nearly every sample came with metadata listing a de-identified subject ID, COVID-19 status, age in years and sex. Where available, HLA class I and class II types were obtained from metadata supplied by the sample provider rather than from assay-based typing. Overall study results and their limits: The quantity of clinical and demographic metadata differed by source and by participant and was supplied without curation.

The collaborating institutions used their own protocols to collect whole blood in K2EDTA tubes. For TCRbeta analysis, collaborators shipped samples in one of three forms: frozen whole blood, isolated PBMCs, or DNA extracted from either of those sample types. The V and J ends are trimmed by 0 bases and 4 bases, leaving 13 bases between them. Per the germline V gene (reference sequence), LGHDT is the CDR1 and YNNKEL is the CDR2. The CDR3 covers 16 residues, taking in both the cysteine and the phenylalanine. Of all the DNA, just the CDR3 is kept, 48 bases in frame from base 1. As regards this clone: Its recognized antigen is unknown. Base qualities are not at hand, and no much larger clone is one base apart.

TCRbeta CDR3 regions were amplified from genomic DNA by means of the immunoSEQ Assay, a bias-controlled multiplex PCR. The study's own analysis went as follows. The number of nucleated cells in each sample was estimated by amplification of reference gene primers within the assay. To quantify the absolute abundance of each unique TCRbeta CDR3 rearrangement, sequence reads were collapsed and filtered. For each sample, productive Simpson clonality was calculated as the square root of Simpson's diversity index over productive rearrangements. TCRdb limited this immuneACCESS table to in-frame rearrangements with V and J called. A share of clones is missing; checked studies link under half to unresolved V genes, and the rest is unexplained. V, J and clone size reflect that table, while D and trimming were determined from the DNA. The sample table lists some 75,000 clones, 75% to 95% of them with a count of one. Together, the top ten hold about 7.1% of the sample.

The clonotype originates from a human donor in a cohort sampled during active COVID-19. The rearrangement joined TRBV3-1 (or the pseudogene TRBV3-2) to TRBJ1-5, with TRBD1 tentatively as D gene (5 bases match). Sequenced: peripheral blood. The CDR3 in this case is CASSQDRGGRNQPQHF. The nucleotide sequence is TGTGCCAGCAGCCAAGATAGGGGTGGGAGGAATCAGCCCCAGCATTTT.